This TCR beta chain was identified during a study of blood T cell repertoires in COVID-19. Background on the study: Sites across the United States, Italy and Spain contributed samples from acute and convalescent COVID-19. Sources were T cells, B-cell-depleted T cells, or PBMCs; the material itself was cDNA or gDNA.

Authors' processing steps: The authors estimated nucleated cell counts from reference gene primer amplification. The repertoire was sequenced with immunoSEQ multiplex PCR; TCRdb's copy has only in-frame clones and lacks some. Clone size and V and J calls were adopted from that table, with D and trimming inferred from the DNA. Of 85,000 to 100,000 clones listed, less than 85% were seen once; the top ten hold 15% to 20%. J lost 6 bases, V lost 0 bases, and 1 base had no gene match. The CDR3 spans 14 residues. Germline CDR1 is SGHRS and CDR2 is YFSETQ. The source is a woman of 80 years or more with active or convalescent COVID-19. Sequencing used peripheral blood. The chain joins TRBV5-1 to TRBJ2-7; 12 bases map to TRBD1. CDR3 nucleotides: TGCGCCAGCAGCTTGGTGGGACAGGGGGCCGAGCAGTACTTC. Residues: CASSLVGQGAEQYF.